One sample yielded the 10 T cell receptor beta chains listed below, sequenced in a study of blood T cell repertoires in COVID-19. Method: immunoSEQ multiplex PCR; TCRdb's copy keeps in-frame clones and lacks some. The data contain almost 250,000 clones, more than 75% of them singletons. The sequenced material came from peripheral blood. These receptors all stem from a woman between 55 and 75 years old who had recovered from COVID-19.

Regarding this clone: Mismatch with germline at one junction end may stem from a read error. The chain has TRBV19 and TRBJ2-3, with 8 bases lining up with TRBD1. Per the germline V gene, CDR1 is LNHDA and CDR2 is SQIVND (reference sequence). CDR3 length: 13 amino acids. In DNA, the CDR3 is TGTGCCAGTAATATACAGGGGGCAGATACGCAGTATTTT. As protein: CASNIQGADTQYF.

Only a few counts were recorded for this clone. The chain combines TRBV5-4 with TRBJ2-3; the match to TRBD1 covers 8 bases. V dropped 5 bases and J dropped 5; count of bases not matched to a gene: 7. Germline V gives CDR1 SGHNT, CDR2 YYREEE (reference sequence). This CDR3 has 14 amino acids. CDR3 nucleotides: TGTGCCAGCAGGGCAGGGGGCGGTGAAGATACGCAGTATTTT. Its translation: CASRAGGGEDTQYF.

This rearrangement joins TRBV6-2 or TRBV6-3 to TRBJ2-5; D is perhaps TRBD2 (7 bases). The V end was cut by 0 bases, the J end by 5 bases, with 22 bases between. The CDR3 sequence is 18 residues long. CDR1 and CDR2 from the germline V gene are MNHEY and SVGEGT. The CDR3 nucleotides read TGTGCCAGCAGTTACTCGATCGTGGGGGGGCCTATTCGGGAGACCCAGTACTTC. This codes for CASSYSIVGGPIRETQYF.

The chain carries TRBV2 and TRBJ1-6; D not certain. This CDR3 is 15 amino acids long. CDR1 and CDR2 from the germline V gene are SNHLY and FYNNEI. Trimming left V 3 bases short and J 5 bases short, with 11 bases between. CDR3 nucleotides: TGTGCCAGCAGTGAGAGGCAGCGAAATAATTCACCCCTCCACTTT. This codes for CASSERQRNNSPLHF.

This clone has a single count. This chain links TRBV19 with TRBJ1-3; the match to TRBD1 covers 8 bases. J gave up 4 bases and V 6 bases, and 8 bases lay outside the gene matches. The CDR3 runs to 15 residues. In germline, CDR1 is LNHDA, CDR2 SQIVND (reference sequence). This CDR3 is CASRLIRDRGNTIYF. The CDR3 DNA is TGTGCCAGTAGACTCATCCGGGACAGGGGAAACACCATATATTTT.

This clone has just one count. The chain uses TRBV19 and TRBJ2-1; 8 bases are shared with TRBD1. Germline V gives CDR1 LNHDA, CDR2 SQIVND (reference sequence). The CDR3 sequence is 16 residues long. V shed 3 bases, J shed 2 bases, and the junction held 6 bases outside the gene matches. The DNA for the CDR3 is TGTGCCAGTAGTATGGTTGACAGGGGCCCCTACAATGAGCAGTTCTTC. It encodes CASSMVDRGPYNEQFF.

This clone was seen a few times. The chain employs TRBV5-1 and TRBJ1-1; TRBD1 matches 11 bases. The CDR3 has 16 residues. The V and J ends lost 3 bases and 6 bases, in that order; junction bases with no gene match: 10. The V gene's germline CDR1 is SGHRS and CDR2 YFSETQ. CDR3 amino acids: CASSSPRTGGGPEAFF. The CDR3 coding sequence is TGCGCCAGCAGCTCCCCTCGGACAGGGGGCGGACCTGAAGCTTTCTTT.

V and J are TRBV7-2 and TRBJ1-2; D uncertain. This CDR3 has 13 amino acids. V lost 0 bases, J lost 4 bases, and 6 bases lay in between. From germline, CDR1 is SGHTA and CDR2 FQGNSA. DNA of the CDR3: TGTGCCAGCAGCTTAGCGCCAGGCTATGGCTACACCTTC. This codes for CASSLAPGYGYTF.

The CDR3 loop reads CASREGDQPQHF. Written as DNA, the CDR3 is TGCGCCAGCAGGGAAGGGGATCAGCCCCAGCATTTT. The chain employs TRBV5-1 and TRBJ1-5; tentative D call: TRBD1 (5 bases). V gave up 5 bases and J gave up 5 bases, with 8 bases separating them. CDR3 length equals 12 residues. The V gene's germline CDR1 is SGHRS and CDR2 YFSETQ.

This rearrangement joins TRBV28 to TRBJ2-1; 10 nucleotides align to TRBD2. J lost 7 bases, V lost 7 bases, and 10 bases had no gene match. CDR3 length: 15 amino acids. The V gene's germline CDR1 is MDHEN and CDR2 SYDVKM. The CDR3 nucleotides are TGTGCCAGCACCCTTCCTAGCGGGGGAGGGAATGAGCAGTTCTTC. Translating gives CASTLPSGGGNEQFF.